The TCR beta chain described here comes from a study of cytomegalovirus exposure and HLA in healthy donors. With 60 Vbeta and 13 Jbeta primers, the PCR was carried out. Produced via immunoSEQ multiplex PCR; TCRdb's table is partial and in-frame only. Of about 160,000 clones listed, almost 80% are singletons. Per germline, CDR1 SGHVS and CDR2 FNYEAQ. The CDR3 contains 21 residues. The junction had 24 bases not matched to a gene; V was cut back by 2 bases and J by 6 bases. Comment on this clone: Its cognate antigen is unknown.

Study observations and caveats: Later on, an analysis showed TCR association rates differing by HLA locus, with DRB1 the most and HLA-C the fewest. Being productive about 87% or about 30% of the time was typical of most TCR beta V segments in an earlier analysis.

The V gene is TRBV7-6, the J gene TRBJ2-7; 11 positions match TRBD2. Sequenced material: PBMCs. This clonotype was sampled from a woman between 50 and 59 years old in good health and CMV-seropositive. For the CDR3, the DNA is TGTGCCAGCAGCTTAATGACTAGCGGGACAAACCTTGCTTTTGGCGTGGGCGAGCAGTACTTC. Translation gives CASSLMTSGTNLAFGVGEQYF.